This T cell receptor (beta chain) appears in the sequencing data of a study of blood T cell repertoires in COVID-19 (TCRdb year 2020). For the study in its entirety: Samples covering the acute and convalescent phases of COVID-19 were provided by collaborators in the United States, Italy and Spain. Where available, HLA class I and class II types were taken from metadata supplied by the sample provider and were not determined by assay-based typing. Nearly every sample came with metadata listing a de-identified subject ID, COVID-19 status, age in years and sex. Samples were obtained from the ongoing ImmuneRACE study (first 160 participants) and from 1,254 subjects provided by 6 global collaborators. Deeply sampled blood TCRbeta repertoires from subjects exposed to, actively infected with, or recovered from COVID-19 were included in the dataset. The material from the prospective study consisted of cDNA or gDNA derived from T cells, B-cell-depleted T cells, or PBMCs. The repertoires were released in a freely available public database intended as a resource for research on the immune response to SARS-CoV-2.

The collaborating institutions used their own protocols to collect whole blood in K2EDTA tubes. For TCRbeta analysis, collaborators shipped samples in one of three forms: frozen whole blood, isolated PBMCs, or DNA extracted from either of those sample types. TCRbeta CDR3 regions were amplified from genomic DNA using the immunoSEQ Assay, a bias-controlled multiplex PCR. On the authors' methods: The number of nucleated cells in each sample was estimated from the amplification of reference gene primers within the assay. Sequence reads were collapsed and filtered to measure the absolute abundance of every unique TCRbeta CDR3 rearrangement. For each sample, productive Simpson clonality was calculated by taking the square root of Simpson's diversity index across productive rearrangements. TCRdb took this table from immuneACCESS and kept in-frame rearrangements with V and J called. Such tables lack part of the clones; where checked against another copy, unresolved V genes explain under half of the gap, and the rest is unexplained. From that table come the V and J calls and clone size; the DNA was used to work out D and trimming. Recorded for this sample are around 150,000 clones; more than 90% of them occurred a single time. The ten largest make up roughly a sixth of the sample.

What the authors observed across the whole study: Clinical and demographic metadata were provided uncurated, with the amount varying by source and participant.

A word on this clone: Its cognate antigen has yet to be identified. Base qualities are not at hand, and no much larger clone is one base apart.

The junction carries 7 bases between V and J, which are trimmed by 1 base and 0 bases respectively. The cysteine opens and the phenylalanine closes a CDR3 of 15 amino acids. Only the CDR3 part of the read is kept: 45 bases, read in frame from the first base. The CDR1 and CDR2 encoded by the germline V gene are SGHTA and FQGNSA. The receptor chain draws on TRBV7-2 and TRBJ1-3; the D gene cannot be resolved reliably. The origin of this receptor is a man aged 55-75 years with active or convalescent COVID-19. Sequenced sample: peripheral blood. The DNA sequence reads TGTGCCAGCAGCTTAGACAGCACCTCTGGAAACACCATATATTTT. Its protein is CASSLDSTSGNTIYF.